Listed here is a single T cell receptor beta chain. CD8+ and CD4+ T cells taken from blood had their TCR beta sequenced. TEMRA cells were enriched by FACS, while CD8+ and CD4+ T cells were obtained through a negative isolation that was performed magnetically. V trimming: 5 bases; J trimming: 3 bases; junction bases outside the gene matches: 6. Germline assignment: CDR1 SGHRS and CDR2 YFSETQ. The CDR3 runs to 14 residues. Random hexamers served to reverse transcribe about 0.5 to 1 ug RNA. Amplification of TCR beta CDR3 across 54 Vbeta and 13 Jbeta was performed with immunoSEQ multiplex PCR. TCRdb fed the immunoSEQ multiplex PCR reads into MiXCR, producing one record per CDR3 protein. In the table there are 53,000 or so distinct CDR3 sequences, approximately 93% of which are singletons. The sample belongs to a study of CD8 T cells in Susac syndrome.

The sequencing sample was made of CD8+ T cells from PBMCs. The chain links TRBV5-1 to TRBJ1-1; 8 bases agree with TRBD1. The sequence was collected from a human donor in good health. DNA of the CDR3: TGCGCCAGCAGGACAGGGGAGGGCCACACTGAAGCTTTCTTT. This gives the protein CASRTGEGHTEAFF.